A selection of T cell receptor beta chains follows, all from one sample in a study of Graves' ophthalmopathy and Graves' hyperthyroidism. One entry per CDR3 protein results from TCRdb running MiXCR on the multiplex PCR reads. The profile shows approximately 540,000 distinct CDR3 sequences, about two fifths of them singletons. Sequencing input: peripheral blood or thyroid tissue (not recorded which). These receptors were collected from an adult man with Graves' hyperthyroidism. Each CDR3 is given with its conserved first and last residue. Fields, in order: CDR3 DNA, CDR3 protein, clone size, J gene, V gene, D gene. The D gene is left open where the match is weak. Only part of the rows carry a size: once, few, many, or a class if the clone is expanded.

CDR3nt: TGCGCCAGCAGGGTGGACACAACGTACAATGAGCAGTTCTTC; CDR3aa: CASRVDTTYNEQFF; abundance: -; j_gene: TRBJ2-1; v_gene: TRBV5-1; d_gene: -
CDR3nt: TGTGCCAGCAGCTTGGGAGACGCAACAGGGCGTTATGGCTACACCTTC; CDR3aa: CASSLGDATGRYGYTF; abundance: few; j_gene: TRBJ1-2; v_gene: TRBV2; d_gene: -
CDR3nt: TGTGCGCACGTTGGCAAGAGCAATCAGCCCCAGCATTTT; CDR3aa: CAHVGKSNQPQHF; abundance: -; j_gene: TRBJ1-5; v_gene: TRBV25-1; d_gene: -
CDR3nt: TGCAGCGTCCCTAACCCTTACAGGAGCTCCTACAATGAGCAGTTCTTC; CDR3aa: CSVPNPYRSSYNEQFF; abundance: -; j_gene: TRBJ2-1; v_gene: TRBV29-1; d_gene: -
CDR3nt: TGCAGTGCTAGAGTTCCCGTGACTAGCGGGACCCAGTACTTC; CDR3aa: CSARVPVTSGTQYF; abundance: -; j_gene: TRBJ2-5; v_gene: TRBV20-1; d_gene: TRBD2
CDR3nt: TGCAGCGTTGTTTTGAGCGGGGGGGACTATGGCTACACCTTC; CDR3aa: CSVVLSGGDYGYTF; abundance: -; j_gene: TRBJ1-2; v_gene: TRBV29-1; d_gene: -
CDR3nt: TGTGCCAGCAGCTTCCGGGACAGGGGGCTTAATGAAAAACTGTTTTTT; CDR3aa: CASSFRDRGLNEKLFF; abundance: -; j_gene: TRBJ1-4; v_gene: TRBV7-9; d_gene: TRBD1
CDR3nt: TGCAGCGTTACCGGGAATCTGAACTACGAGCAGTACTTC; CDR3aa: CSVTGNLNYEQYF; abundance: many; j_gene: TRBJ2-7; v_gene: TRBV29-1; d_gene: -
CDR3nt: TGTGCCATCAGTCCAGGAGGGACAGGCAATCAGCCCCAGCATTTT; CDR3aa: CAISPGGTGNQPQHF; abundance: once; j_gene: TRBJ1-5; v_gene: TRBV10-3; d_gene: TRBD1
CDR3nt: TGTGCCAGCAGGCGGCCTTGGGGCACAGATACGCAGTATTTT; CDR3aa: CASRRPWGTDTQYF; abundance: once; j_gene: TRBJ2-3; v_gene: TRBV2; d_gene: -
CDR3nt: TGCGCCAGCAGCTTGGAGGTGGGGCACACCGGGGAGCTGTTTTTT; CDR3aa: CASSLEVGHTGELFF; abundance: many; j_gene: TRBJ2-2; v_gene: TRBV5-1; d_gene: -
CDR3nt: TGTGCCAGCAGCTTAGGAAGAGTAGGCAGACGCTACTATGGCTACACCTTC; CDR3aa: CASSLGRVGRRYYGYTF; abundance: many; j_gene: TRBJ1-2; v_gene: TRBV11-3; d_gene: -
CDR3nt: TGTGCCACCAGTGATGTGACGGGAGGTACCTCCTACGAGCAGTACTTC; CDR3aa: CATSDVTGGTSYEQYF; abundance: -; j_gene: TRBJ2-7; v_gene: TRBV24-1; d_gene: TRBD2
CDR3nt: TGTGCCAGCAGCTCCACGGAGGGGGAGACAGACAATCAGCCCCAGCATTTT; CDR3aa: CASSSTEGETDNQPQHF; abundance: -; j_gene: TRBJ1-5; v_gene: TRBV7-9; d_gene: -
CDR3nt: TGCAGTGCTAAACCAGGGGGAGACGAGCAGTACTTC; CDR3aa: CSAKPGGDEQYF; abundance: -; j_gene: TRBJ2-7; v_gene: TRBV20-1; d_gene: TRBD1
CDR3nt: TGCAGTGCTAGGGGGGGACGTGGCAGTGGAAACACCATATATTTT; CDR3aa: CSARGGRGSGNTIYF; abundance: few; j_gene: TRBJ1-3; v_gene: TRBV20-1; d_gene: -
CDR3nt: TGTGCCAGCAGTACAACAGGGGTGAACTCTGGAAACACCATATATTTT; CDR3aa: CASSTTGVNSGNTIYF; abundance: many; j_gene: TRBJ1-3; v_gene: TRBV9; d_gene: TRBD1
CDR3nt: TGTGCCACCAGCAGAGATCCCCGAAACACCGGGGAGCTGTTTTTT; CDR3aa: CATSRDPRNTGELFF; abundance: -; j_gene: TRBJ2-2; v_gene: TRBV15; d_gene: -
CDR3nt: TGTGCCATCAGTGTGGGGGAGACCCAGTACTTC; CDR3aa: CAISVGETQYF; abundance: -; j_gene: TRBJ2-5; v_gene: TRBV10-3; d_gene: -
CDR3nt: TGTGCCAGCAGCCACGTGCACCGCCCGGGACAGGCGACCTACGAGCAGTACTTC; CDR3aa: CASSHVHRPGQATYEQYF; abundance: -; j_gene: TRBJ2-7; v_gene: TRBV3-1; d_gene: TRBD1
CDR3nt: TGTGCCAGCAGTGAAGCGAAGACAGGGGAAGCTAACTATGGCTACACCTTC; CDR3aa: CASSEAKTGEANYGYTF; abundance: -; j_gene: TRBJ1-2; v_gene: TRBV2; d_gene: TRBD1
CDR3nt: TGTGCCAGCAGGCACGGAGCAACTATGAACACTGAAGCTTTCTTT; CDR3aa: CASRHGATMNTEAFF; abundance: -; j_gene: TRBJ1-1; v_gene: TRBV27; d_gene: -
CDR3nt: TGTGCCAGCAGCTTTCGGGACAGGGACTACGAGCAGTACTTC; CDR3aa: CASSFRDRDYEQYF; abundance: many; j_gene: TRBJ2-7; v_gene: TRBV7-9; d_gene: TRBD1
CDR3nt: TGTGCCAGCAGTGGTCCGGGGGCGGGAACTGAAGCTTTCTTT; CDR3aa: CASSGPGAGTEAFF; abundance: many; j_gene: TRBJ1-1; v_gene: TRBV6-6; d_gene: -
CDR3nt: -; CDR3aa: CASQTGTKARYEQFFGPNQPQHF; abundance: -; j_gene: TRBJ1-5; v_gene: TRBV10-3; d_gene: -
CDR3nt: TGTGCCACCAGTGATGCGTCCCGGAGCGGGGCCCAGCATTTT; CDR3aa: CATSDASRSGAQHF; abundance: many; j_gene: TRBJ1-5; v_gene: TRBV24-1; d_gene: -
CDR3nt: TGTGCCAGCAAAAGGACTAGCGGGGACTACAATGAGCAGTATTTT; CDR3aa: CASKRTSGDYNEQYF; abundance: -; j_gene: TRBJ2-3; v_gene: TRBV3-1; d_gene: TRBD2
CDR3nt: TGCGCCAGCAGGTCAAGGGGAGCAACTAATGAAAAACTGTTTTTT; CDR3aa: CASRSRGATNEKLFF; abundance: many; j_gene: TRBJ1-4; v_gene: TRBV10-2; d_gene: -
CDR3nt: TGCAGTGCTAGGGCTAGCGGAGTATACGAGCAGTACTTC; CDR3aa: CSARASGVYEQYF; abundance: -; j_gene: TRBJ2-7; v_gene: TRBV20-1; d_gene: TRBD2
CDR3nt: TGTGCCTGGAGGGGAGCGTACGAGCAGTACTTC; CDR3aa: CAWRGAYEQYF; abundance: -; j_gene: TRBJ2-7; v_gene: TRBV30; d_gene: -
CDR3nt: TGCAGTGCCACAGAGAGGGCCGGGGAGGACGAGCAGTACTTC; CDR3aa: CSATERAGEDEQYF; abundance: -; j_gene: TRBJ2-7; v_gene: TRBV20-1; d_gene: -
CDR3nt: TGCAGCGTTGCGGCTAGCGGACTAGTGGTCTACTTC; CDR3aa: CSVAASGLVVYF; abundance: -; j_gene: TRBJ2-5; v_gene: TRBV29-1; d_gene: TRBD2
CDR3nt: TGCAGTGCCAACGGGGGAGGTCAGCCCCAGCATTTT; CDR3aa: CSANGGGQPQHF; abundance: many; j_gene: TRBJ1-5; v_gene: TRBV20-1; d_gene: -
CDR3nt: TGTGCCAGCAGCCACCCGGACTCTGGGGCCAACGTCCTGACTTTC; CDR3aa: CASSHPDSGANVLTF; abundance: few; j_gene: TRBJ2-6; v_gene: TRBV7-9; d_gene: -
CDR3nt: TGTGCCAGCAGTTACACACGAGACTACGAGCAGTACTTC; CDR3aa: CASSYTRDYEQYF; abundance: -; j_gene: TRBJ2-7; v_gene: TRBV6-5; d_gene: -
CDR3nt: TGTGCCACCAGTGATTTGGAAGAGACCCAGTACTTC; CDR3aa: CATSDLEETQYF; abundance: many; j_gene: TRBJ2-5; v_gene: TRBV24-1; d_gene: -
CDR3nt: TGTGCCAGCAGCCCCTTACTCGGGTTCGGGGAGCTGTTTTTT; CDR3aa: CASSPLLGFGELFF; abundance: many; j_gene: TRBJ2-2; v_gene: TRBV7-3; d_gene: -
CDR3nt: TGTGCCAGCTCATCGACTAGCGATGCCACAGATACGCAGTATTTT; CDR3aa: CASSSTSDATDTQYF; abundance: -; j_gene: TRBJ2-3; v_gene: TRBV2; d_gene: TRBD2
CDR3nt: TGTGCCAGCAGCGTAGACGGGGGCATTTCCACTGAAGCTTTCTTT; CDR3aa: CASSVDGGISTEAFF; abundance: once; j_gene: TRBJ1-1; v_gene: TRBV9; d_gene: -
CDR3nt: TGTGCCATCAGTTGGGACTTTGGGGAGACTGAAGCTTTCTTT; CDR3aa: CAISWDFGETEAFF; abundance: -; j_gene: TRBJ1-1; v_gene: TRBV10-3; d_gene: -
CDR3nt: TGTGCCAGCAGCCCGGAGGGAGGGTTCAGGGAGACCCAGTACTTC; CDR3aa: CASSPEGGFRETQYF; abundance: few; j_gene: TRBJ2-5; v_gene: TRBV5-6; d_gene: TRBD2
CDR3nt: TGTGCCACCAGTGATAGCGGAACAGGGGGTTCCCAGCATTTT; CDR3aa: CATSDSGTGGSQHF; abundance: -; j_gene: TRBJ1-5; v_gene: TRBV24-1; d_gene: TRBD1
CDR3nt: TGTGCCAGCAGCTTATCCCCAGGGGGAGGAAACACCATATATTTT; CDR3aa: CASSLSPGGGNTIYF; abundance: -; j_gene: TRBJ1-3; v_gene: TRBV7-9; d_gene: TRBD1
CDR3nt: TGTGCCAGCAGCTTGCCTTTGAGGAGTACTAGCACAGATACGCAGTATTTT; CDR3aa: CASSLPLRSTSTDTQYF; abundance: -; j_gene: TRBJ2-3; v_gene: TRBV7-9; d_gene: -
CDR3nt: TGTGCCAGCATGGGGAATCAGCCCCAGCATTTT; CDR3aa: CASMGNQPQHF; abundance: -; j_gene: TRBJ1-5; v_gene: TRBV25-1; d_gene: -
CDR3nt: TGTGCCAGCAGCTTGAGGAGTGCGGGGGCGGGAAAAGAGACCCAGTACTTC; CDR3aa: CASSLRSAGAGKETQYF; abundance: -; j_gene: TRBJ2-5; v_gene: TRBV13; d_gene: -
CDR3nt: TGTGCTAGTGGTTTGGAGTTCAGGTCGCCCCAGCATTTT; CDR3aa: CASGLEFRSPQHF; abundance: -; j_gene: TRBJ1-5; v_gene: TRBV12-3/TRBV12-4; d_gene: -
CDR3nt: TGCAGCGTGGGACCTAGCGGGAGGCGGTATGAGCAGTTCTTC; CDR3aa: CSVGPSGRRYEQFF; abundance: -; j_gene: TRBJ2-1; v_gene: TRBV29-1; d_gene: TRBD2
CDR3nt: TGTGCCAGCAGTACTCGCCTCAGGGGGAGGGACCAAGAGACCCAGTACTTC; CDR3aa: CASSTRLRGRDQETQYF; abundance: -; j_gene: TRBJ2-5; v_gene: TRBV5-4; d_gene: -
CDR3nt: TGTGCCAGCAGCTTGCAGGAGGGCTACGAGCAGTACTTC; CDR3aa: CASSLQEGYEQYF; abundance: -; j_gene: TRBJ2-7; v_gene: TRBV7-9; d_gene: -
CDR3nt: TGTGCCAGCAGCCGACTGGGGCAGGGCAACACCTTC; CDR3aa: CASSRLGQGNTF; abundance: -; j_gene: TRBJ1-2; v_gene: TRBV12-3/TRBV12-4; d_gene: -
CDR3nt: TGTGCCAGCAGTTTATACCAGGGGGCCTACGAGCAGTACTTC; CDR3aa: CASSLYQGAYEQYF; abundance: -; j_gene: TRBJ2-7; v_gene: TRBV27; d_gene: TRBD1
CDR3nt: TGTGCCAGCAGCTTAGAGCAGGGGGCTAACTATGGCTACACCTTC; CDR3aa: CASSLEQGANYGYTF; abundance: -; j_gene: TRBJ1-2; v_gene: TRBV7-8; d_gene: TRBD1
CDR3nt: TGCAGTGCTGGAGCGCTCGGGAGGGCTAAATGGAACACTGAAGCTTTCTTT; CDR3aa: CSAGALGRAKWNTEAFF; abundance: -; j_gene: TRBJ1-1; v_gene: TRBV20-1; d_gene: -
CDR3nt: TGTGCCAGTAGTATGGCGACCAAAAATCAGCCCCAGCATTTT; CDR3aa: CASSMATKNQPQHF; abundance: few; j_gene: TRBJ1-5; v_gene: TRBV19; d_gene: -